This T cell receptor (beta chain) is drawn from a study of blood T cell repertoires in COVID-19 (dated by TCRdb to 2018 to 2020). With respect to the entire study: Samples covering the acute and convalescent phases of COVID-19 were provided by collaborators in the United States, Italy and Spain. Where available, HLA class I and class II types were obtained from metadata supplied by the sample provider rather than from assay-based typing. The repertoires were made available in a free public database intended to serve as a resource for research on the immune response to SARS-CoV-2. Subjects who had been exposed to COVID-19, were actively infected with it, or had recovered from it provided the deeply sampled blood TCRbeta repertoires that made up the dataset. Samples were obtained from the ongoing ImmuneRACE study (first 160 participants) and from 1,254 subjects provided by 6 global collaborators. The material from the prospective study consisted of cDNA or gDNA derived from T cells, B-cell-depleted T cells, or PBMCs. Sample metadata almost always included a de-identified subject ID, COVID-19 status, age in years and sex.

Participants in the prospective study were aged about 18 to 100 years, lived in about two dozen United States geographic areas, and enrolled through a virtual design. Cohort assignment in the prospective study relied on participant-reported clinical history from a screening survey and a study questionnaire. Mobile phlebotomists in the prospective study collected whole blood, serum and a nasopharyngeal or oropharyngeal swab from every participant. Additional blood draws and questionnaires over an approximately two-month period could optionally be provided by prospective study participants. Before DNA extraction, prospective study blood samples were shipped either frozen or at room temperature. The paper as a whole reports these results and caveats: The amount of clinical and demographic metadata varied by source and participant and was provided uncurated.

CDR1 SGHTA and CDR2 FQGNSA are derived from the germline V gene. From the cysteine through the phenylalanine, the CDR3 covers 15 amino acids. Only the CDR3 region is kept as DNA, spanning 45 bases read in frame from base 1. The germline ends are 19 bases apart after V is trimmed by 5 bases and J by 6 bases. In the case of this clone: Its target antigen remains unknown. Within one base of it there is no much larger clone, and no base qualities were kept.

TCRbeta CDR3 regions were amplified from genomic DNA by means of the immunoSEQ Assay, a bias-controlled multiplex PCR. Turning to the authors' computational methods: Within the assay, amplification of reference gene primers was used to estimate how many nucleated cells each sample contained. To quantify the absolute abundance of each unique TCRbeta CDR3 rearrangement, sequence reads were collapsed and filtered. For each sample, productive Simpson clonality was calculated by taking the square root of Simpson's diversity index across productive rearrangements. TCRdb limited this immuneACCESS table to in-frame rearrangements with V and J called. A share of clones is missing; checked studies link under half to unresolved V genes, and the rest is unexplained. V and J calls and clone size follow that table, whereas D and trimming were derived from the DNA. For this sample there are about 190,000 clones; 70% to 85% appear just once. The top ten constitute roughly 5.2% of the sample.

This sequence originates from a woman aged 55-75 years with acute COVID-19. The material sequenced was PBMCs or T cells enriched from blood (not recorded which). The chain couples TRBV7-2 to TRBJ1-2; TRBD1 is a weak D gene call, 5 bases matching. The CDR3 protein sequence reads: CASSPRQITGHGYTF. The sequenced DNA is TGTGCCAGCAGCCCCCGTCAGATAACAGGTCATGGCTACACCTTC.